These 7 T cell receptor beta chains came from one sample sequenced in a study of blood T cell repertoires in COVID-19. Some clones are missing from TCRdb's copy, which holds only in-frame ones; the method was immunoSEQ multiplex PCR. The data contain roughly 150,000 clones, roughly three quarters of them singletons. The sample taken for sequencing was peripheral blood. Receptors were obtained from a man between 45 and 60 years old with active or convalescent COVID-19.

The chain combines TRBV29-1 with TRBJ2-3; a weak D match, TRBD1 (6 bases). Germline CDR1 SQVTM, CDR2 ANQGSEA. The V end was cut by 2 bases, the J end by 3 bases, with 18 bases between. The CDR3 extends over 16 amino acids. The CDR3 DNA follows: TGCAGCGTTGAAACCCCATTCCCCAGGGGAACAGATACGCAGTATTTT. Its protein product is CSVETPFPRGTDTQYF.

This clone was seen only once. The rearrangement joins TRBV28 to TRBJ2-1, with D maybe TRBD2 (6 bases). V dropped 5 bases and J dropped 3 bases, with 11 bases sitting between them. The CDR3 consists of 14 residues. The germline CDR1 and CDR2 sequences are MDHEN and SYDVKM. The CDR3 DNA follows: TGTGCCAGCAGTCTTAGCGGATACTACAATGAGCAGTTCTTC. This encodes CASSLSGYYNEQFF.

The sample holds one count of this clone. Distinct nucleotide sequences in the sample also encode this CDR3. The chain is built from TRBV3-1 (or the pseudogene TRBV3-2) and TRBJ1-3, with a tentative D call TRBD1 (6 bases). The CDR3 has 14 amino acids. Per the germline V gene, CDR1 is LGHDT and CDR2 is YNNKEL (reference sequence). Trimming took off 3 bases at V and 4 bases at J, with 10 bases between the two ends. In DNA form, the CDR3 reads TGTGCCAGCAGCCACAGGGGAGACGGAAACACCATATATTTT. Translated: CASSHRGDGNTIYF.

The rearrangement uses TRBV21-1 and TRBJ2-1; TRBD1 is the table's D call and was not checked against the DNA. TRBV21-1 is a pseudogene segment. The length of the CDR3 is 16 residues. CDR3 residues: CASSSSPGTGNNEQFF. The DNA of the CDR3 is TGTGCCAGCAGCTCTAGTCCCGGGACAGGGAACAATGAGCAGTTCTTC.

V and J are TRBV30 and TRBJ1-3; 9 bases match TRBD1. Germline assignment: CDR1 GTSNPN and CDR2 SVGIG (reference sequence). CDR3 size: 13 residues. The V segment lost 8 bases and the J segment 4 bases; nucleotides outside the gene matches: 6. CDR3: CAIDRGSGNTIYF. The CDR3 region has the DNA TGTGCCATTGACAGGGGGAGCGGAAACACCATATATTTT.

The rearrangement joins TRBV4-1 to TRBJ1-3; 8 bases are a match to TRBD1. The CDR3 has 15 residues. With 3 bases clipped from V and 4 bases from J, the junction kept 5 bases outside the gene matches. The germline V gene encodes CDR1 MGHRA and CDR2 YSYEKL. The CDR3 nucleotides read TGCGCCAGCAGCCATATGACAGGGGACGGAAACACCATATATTTT. This encodes CASSHMTGDGNTIYF.

The chain couples TRBV6-4 to TRBJ2-3; D is perhaps TRBD2 (6 bases). Trimming removed 3 bases from V and 4 bases from J, with 11 bases in between. The CDR3 consists of 14 residues. Germline CDR1 and CDR2: MRHNA and SNTAGT. The CDR3 here is CASSERGDSDTQYF. CDR3 in DNA: TGTGCCAGCAGTGAGCGGGGTGATTCAGATACGCAGTATTTT.